This T cell receptor beta chain is drawn from a study of shared clonotypes between healthy human individuals. The germline gives CDR1 SGHNT, CDR2 YYREEE (reference sequence). V gave up 0 bases and J gave up 5 bases, with 11 bases separating them. The CDR3 has 14 residues. Profiling relied on immunoSEQ multiplex PCR, and the TCRdb table lists in-frame clones only, not all of them. The sample shows 2 million to 3 million clones, roughly 93% of them seen only once. This chain joins TRBV5-4 and TRBJ1-2; no definite D call. The clonotype comes from a young man in good health. Some clones in this sample may be carry-over from other donors' samples. The specimen was naive CD4+ T cells from PBMCs. Subset described: CD45RA+ positively selected. In nucleotides, the CDR3 is TGTGCCAGCAGCTTGGGGGGAGCGCTATATGGCTACACCTTC. It codes for CASSLGGALYGYTF.